This record concerns one T cell receptor (beta chain) sequence. Its antigen is currently unknown. Donors had nominal health at sampling but likely had unrecorded immune exposures. The PCR used 60 Vbeta and 13 Jbeta primers. Generated by immunoSEQ multiplex PCR, the TCRdb table keeps only in-frame clones and is missing some. The profile covers around 200,000 clones, with approximately 80% appearing a single time and about 0.7% taken by the ten largest. These data come from a study of cytomegalovirus exposure and HLA in healthy donors. Trimming cost V 3 bases and J 8 bases, with 13 bases left between them. The germline V gene has CDR1 GTSNPN and CDR2 SVGIG (reference sequence). The CDR3 spans 12 residues. Notes on the study in general: V- and J-gene trimming of TCR beta was linked (in a later analysis) to a missense DCLRE1C variant. In a later analysis, donors in an Asian-associated ancestry cluster reportedly had fewer N-insertions in productive TCRs than the cohort mean.

The receptor was isolated from a boy between 5 and 17 years old in good health and CMV-seronegative. Sequenced sample: PBMCs. The chain joins TRBV30 to TRBJ1-1, with D uncertain. The CDR3, as DNA: TGTGCCTGGAGCGGGGATTTCTCGGAAGCTTTCTTT. As protein: CAWSGDFSEAFF.